The 7 T cell receptor beta chains reported below all come from one sample, sequenced in a study of shared clonotypes between healthy human individuals. Naive CD8 cells lacked CD45RO, underwent positive selection for CCR7 and left out terminally differentiated effector memory CD45RA+ cells. Libraries were prepared by immunoSEQ multiplex PCR; TCRdb keeps only in-frame clonotypes and omits some of them. This repertoire shows 560,000 or so clones, roughly 96% found once; its top ten account for roughly 0.12%. Material: naive CD8+ T cells sorted from blood. The receptors stem from a woman under 40 in good health.

The rearrangement links TRBV5-4 to TRBJ2-3; D gene ambiguous. V was cut by 7 bases and J by 6 bases, with 9 bases left in between. CDR1 is SGHNT, CDR2 YYREEE, per germline (reference sequence). The CDR3 has 11 residues. The CDR3 sequence is CASVGVDTQYF. In nucleotides, the CDR3 is TGTGCCAGCGTTGGCGTGGATACGCAGTATTTT.

The J gene is TRBJ2-1, the V gene TRBV15, with TRBD1 matching over 11 bases. Per the germline V gene, CDR1 is LNHNV and CDR2 is YYDKDF (reference sequence). The CDR3 is made up of 18 amino acids. V lost 0 bases and J lost 2; bases outside the gene matches: 6. The CDR3 loop reads CATSRETRTGGAYNEQFF. The CDR3 DNA reads TGTGCCACCAGCAGAGAAACCCGGACAGGGGGCGCCTACAATGAGCAGTTCTTC.

CDR3 sequence reads: CASSRQFYEQYF. CDR3 in DNA: TGTGCCAGCAGTCGACAGTTCTACGAGCAGTACTTC. The gene calls are TRBV28 and TRBJ2-7; D might be TRBD1 (5 bases). V lost 5 bases and J lost 3, with 8 bases in between. The germline V gene encodes CDR1 MDHEN and CDR2 SYDVKM. The CDR3 extends over 12 amino acids.

This rearrangement joins TRBV15 to TRBJ2-2, with D perhaps TRBD2 (5 bases). The V end lost 5 bases, the J end lost 13 bases, and 17 bases lay between the germline ends. The V gene's germline CDR1 is LNHNV and CDR2 YYDKDF (reference sequence). This CDR3 has 13 amino acids. Here the CDR3 reads CATSPSEGPGLFF. CDR3 coding DNA: TGTGCCACCAGCCCAAGCGAGGGTCCAGGGCTGTTTTTT.

The rearrangement links TRBV11-2 to TRBJ1-1; D is uncertain. Germline V gene sequence: CDR1 SGHAT, CDR2 FQNNGV. Trimming cost V 3 bases and J 7 bases, with 15 bases left between them. There are 14 residues in the CDR3. The CDR3 is CASSFGLGFSEAFF. CDR3 in DNA: TGTGCCAGCAGCTTCGGGTTGGGTTTTAGTGAAGCTTTCTTT.

The chain links TRBV6-5 to TRBJ1-1; TRBD1 agrees at 8 bases. The CDR3 is 13 residues long. Losses at the gene ends were 6 bases for V and 9 bases for J; bases not matched to a gene: 9. Germline CDR1 MNHEY, CDR2 SVGAGI. CDR3 in amino acids: CASSPQGADKAFF. CDR3 DNA sequence: TGTGCCAGCAGCCCTCAGGGGGCGGATAAAGCTTTCTTT.

About this clone itself: This sample also contains other DNA sequences that code for the same CDR3. The chain joins TRBV27 to TRBJ1-1, with unresolved D. Germline values: CDR1 MNHEY, CDR2 SMNVEV (reference sequence). There are 13 residues in the CDR3. V lost 5 bases and J lost 4, with 11 bases in between. CDR3 sequence: CASSLGSGTEAFF. The CDR3 DNA reads TGTGCCAGCAGTCTGGGTTCGGGCACTGAAGCTTTCTTT.